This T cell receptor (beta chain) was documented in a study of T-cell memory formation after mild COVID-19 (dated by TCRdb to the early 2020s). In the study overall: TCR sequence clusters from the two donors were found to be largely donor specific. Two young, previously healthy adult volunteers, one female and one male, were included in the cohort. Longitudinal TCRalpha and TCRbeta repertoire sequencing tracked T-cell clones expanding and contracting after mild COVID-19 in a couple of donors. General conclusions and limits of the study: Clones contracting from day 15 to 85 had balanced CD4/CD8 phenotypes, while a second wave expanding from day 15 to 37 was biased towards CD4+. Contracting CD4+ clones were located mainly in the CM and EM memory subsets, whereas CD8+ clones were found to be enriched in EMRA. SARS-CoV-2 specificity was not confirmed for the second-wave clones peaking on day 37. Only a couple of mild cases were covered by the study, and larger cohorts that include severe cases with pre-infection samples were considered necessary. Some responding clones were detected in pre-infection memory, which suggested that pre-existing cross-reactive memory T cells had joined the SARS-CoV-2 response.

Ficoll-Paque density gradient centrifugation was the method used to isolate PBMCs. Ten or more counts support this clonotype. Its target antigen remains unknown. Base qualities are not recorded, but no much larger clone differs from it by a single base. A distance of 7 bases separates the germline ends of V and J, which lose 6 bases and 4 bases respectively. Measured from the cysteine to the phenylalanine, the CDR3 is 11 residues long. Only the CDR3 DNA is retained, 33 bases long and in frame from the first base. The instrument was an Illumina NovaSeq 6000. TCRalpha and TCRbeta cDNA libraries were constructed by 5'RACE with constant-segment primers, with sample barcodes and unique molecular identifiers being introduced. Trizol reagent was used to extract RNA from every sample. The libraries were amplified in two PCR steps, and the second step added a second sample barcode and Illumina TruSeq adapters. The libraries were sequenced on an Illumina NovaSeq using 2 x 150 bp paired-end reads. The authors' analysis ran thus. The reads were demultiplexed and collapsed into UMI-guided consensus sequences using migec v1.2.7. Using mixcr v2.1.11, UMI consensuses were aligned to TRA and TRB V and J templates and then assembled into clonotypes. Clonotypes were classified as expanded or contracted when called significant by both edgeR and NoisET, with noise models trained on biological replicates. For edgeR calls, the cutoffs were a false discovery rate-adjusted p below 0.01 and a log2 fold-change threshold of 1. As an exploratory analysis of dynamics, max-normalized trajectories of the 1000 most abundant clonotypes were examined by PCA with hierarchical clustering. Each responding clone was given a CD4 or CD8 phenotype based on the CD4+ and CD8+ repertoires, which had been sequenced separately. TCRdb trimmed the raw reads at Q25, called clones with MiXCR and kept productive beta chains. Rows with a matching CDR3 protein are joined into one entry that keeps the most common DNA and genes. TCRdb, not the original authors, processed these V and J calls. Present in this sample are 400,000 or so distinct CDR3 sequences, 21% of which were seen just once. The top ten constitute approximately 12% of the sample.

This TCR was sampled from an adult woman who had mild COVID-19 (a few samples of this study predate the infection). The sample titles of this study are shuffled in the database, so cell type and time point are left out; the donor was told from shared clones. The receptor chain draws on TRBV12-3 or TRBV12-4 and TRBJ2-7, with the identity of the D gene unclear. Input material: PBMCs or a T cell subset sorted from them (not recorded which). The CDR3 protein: CASSSLYEQYF. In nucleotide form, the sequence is TGTGCCAGCAGCTCTCTTTACGAGCAGTACTTC.